This TCR beta chain originates from a study of OX40 agonist ivuxolimab in advanced cancers. Study-wide background: In this trial design, patients received ivuxolimab intravenously at 0.01 to 10 mg/kg every 2 weeks. A history of anti-PD-1, anti-PD-L1 or anti-CTLA-4 therapy was acceptable, and approximately 40% had some.

Study-level results: Low normalized T-cell clonal expansion also characterized some of the nonresponders.

Germline-derived CDR1 and CDR2 are SGDLS and YYNGEE. V was pared by 0 bases and J by 0 bases, with 6 bases between. The CDR3 spans 15 residues. Profiled with immunoSEQ multiplex PCR; TCRdb holds only in-frame clones, not every one. Of tens of thousands of clones listed, around nine tenths were seen once; the top ten hold roughly 8.1%. Patients with autoimmune history or systemic immunosuppression were excluded. To note about this clone: Its matching antigen is unknown.

The receptor comes from an adult with an advanced solid tumor such as melanoma, head and neck, liver or kidney cancer. The genes are TRBV9 and TRBJ2-2, with no clear D. Source: CD4+ or CD8+ T cells sorted from blood, taken in a trial of the OX40 agonist ivuxolimab. The CDR3 DNA is TGTGCCAGCAGCGTAGGCACTTCGAACACCGGGGAGCTGTTTTTT. It specifies CASSVGTSNTGELFF.